The clone carrying this TCR beta chain showed up just a few times. The antigen is undetermined. This sample is part of a study of identical twins. With template switching, a universal primer site was added, and the cDNA carried unique molecular identifiers. TCRdb itself ran the 5' RACE reads through MiXCR, one entry per CDR3 protein. Of around 530,000 distinct CDR3 sequences in the sample, approximately 14% are singletons; the top ten hold 0.44%. Broader study findings: Among beta out-of-frame sequences, excess sharing between twins appeared weaker. A lower insertion count was a feature of abundant cord blood beta clonotypes, with no such feature in memory repertoires.

These data are also associated with another study on yellow fever vaccine responses in identical twins.

The origin of this receptor is a woman aged 18-29 years in good health. The sample taken for sequencing was CD4+ T cells sorted from blood.

CDR3 DNA sequence: TGTGCCAGTACTACGAATCAGGGGCACACTGAAGCTTTCTTT. Its protein is CASTTNQGHTEAFF. The rearrangement joins TRBV12-3 or TRBV12-4 to TRBJ1-1, with D possibly being TRBD1 (6 bases). V was clipped by 9 bases and J by 3 bases, with 17 bases between them. The CDR3 is 14 amino acids.